The clone carrying this T cell receptor (beta chain) was recorded a few times. No antigen is known for it. The junction and the germline gene differ at one end; a read error may be behind it. Unique molecular identifiers were carried by the TCR beta cDNA libraries. TCRdb re-called the PCR reads with MiXCR, one entry per CDR3 protein. The data contain about 680,000 distinct CDR3 sequences, 55% to 60% of them singletons. The data were taken from a study of post-analysis software for immune sequencing data. Study-wide points: Compared with controls, patients had more of roughly five TRBV segments, including TRBV5-6, TRBV5-1 and TRBV20-1. Strong co-clustering by F measure was seen for same-batch samples.

Germline V gene lookup returns CDR1 MNHEY and CDR2 SVGEGT. CDR3 length: 13 amino acids. The chain joins TRBV6-2 or TRBV6-3 to TRBJ2-5, with 7 bases lining up with TRBD1. The specimen was blood. The receptor was isolated from a girl between 2 and 10 years old with multiple sclerosis. This CDR3 is CTSRDRAQETQYF. The CDR3 DNA reads as TGTACCAGCAGAGACAGGGCTCAAGAGACCCAGTACTTC.